A single sample is the source of the 19 T cell receptor beta chains below, sequenced in a study of vaccination effects on CD4 cells after COVID-19. Here immunoSEQ multiplex PCR was the method, and the copy in TCRdb shows in-frame clones only, minus some. The sample shows around 30,000 clones, around 66% of them seen only once. Sequencing was preceded by expansion of antigen-specific CD4+ T cells with viral peptide pools in the ViraFEST assay. The culture ran for around 10 days before CD4+ T cells were isolated. Documented for the person is a PCR-confirmed SARS-CoV-2 infection occurring between March and December 2020. No antigen is known for these receptors. The sample in question was CD4+ T cells from PBMCs cultured with SARS-CoV-2 spike peptides, obtained before COVID-19 vaccination. The receptor source for this set is a human donor who had a prior SARS-CoV-2 infection.

Here the CDR3 DNA reads TGCAGCGTTGAAAACCCGGACAGGGCAAACTGGGAGACCCAGTACTTC. Translating it yields CSVENPDRANWETQYF. The V and J genes are TRBV29-1 and TRBJ2-5, with 8 positions matching TRBD1. CDR3 length equals 16 residues. V shed 2 bases and J 5 bases; nucleotides not matched to a gene: 13. In germline, CDR1 is SQVTM, CDR2 ANQGSEA.

The rearrangement uses TRBV2 and TRBJ2-5, with TRBD2 matching 7 bases. This CDR3 contains 13 residues. Germline CDR1 SNHLY, CDR2 FYNNEI. V gave up 5 bases and J gave up 2 bases; unmatched junction bases: 2. The CDR3 spells CASSWDYQETQYF. The CDR3, as DNA: TGTGCCAGCAGTTGGGACTATCAAGAGACCCAGTACTTC.

The chain is built from TRBV11-3 and TRBJ2-3; D gene ambiguous. With 1 base removed from V and 2 bases from J, the gap between germline ends came to 7 bases. The V gene's germline CDR1 is SGHNT and CDR2 YENEEA. CDR3 length: 14 amino acids. CDR3 residues: CASSLARHTDTQYF. Here the CDR3 DNA reads TGTGCCAGCAGCTTAGCCAGGCACACAGATACGCAGTATTTT.

The chain is built from TRBV6-5 and TRBJ2-1, with 11 bases lining up with TRBD1. In germline, CDR1 is MNHEY, CDR2 SVGAGI. With V trimmed by 6 bases and J by 7 bases, 8 bases remained unmatched. This CDR3 region has 15 residues. The CDR3 loop is CASSAGTGGRNEQFF. The CDR3 coding sequence is TGTGCCAGCAGCGCCGGGACAGGGGGTCGGAATGAGCAGTTCTTC.

V usage is TRBV18 and J usage is TRBJ2-7; the D is unclear. V was trimmed by 2 bases and J by 5 bases, leaving 16 bases between them. The CDR3 loop spans 15 amino acids. In germline, CDR1 is KGHSH, CDR2 LQKENI. The CDR3: CASSPVTPGMDEQYF. CDR3 bases: TGTGCCAGCTCACCAGTCACTCCGGGCATGGACGAGCAGTACTTC. Filled out from reference TRBV18 and TRBJ2-7, the complete variable domain reads NAGVMQNPRHLVRRRGQEARLRCSPMKGHSHVYWYRQLPEEGLKFMVYLQKENIIDESGMPKERFSAEFPKEGPSILRIQQVVRGDSAAYFCASSPVTPGMDEQYFGPGTRLTVT.

This clone occurred a few times. The genes are TRBV4-1 and TRBJ1-4, with D uncertain. The CDR3 runs 16 residues. Trimming cost V 1 base and J 3 bases, with 12 bases left between them. Looked up from germline, CDR1 is MGHRA and CDR2 is YSYEKL. CDR3: CASSQGPQVSNEKLFF. The CDR3 DNA is TGCGCCAGCAGCCAAGGTCCCCAGGTATCTAATGAAAAACTGTTTTTT.

This clone was observed a few times. This chain connects TRBV19 to TRBJ1-4; D unclear. The CDR3 loop spans 14 amino acids. V lost 3 bases and J lost 8, with 13 bases in between. In germline, CDR1 is LNHDA, CDR2 SQIVND (reference sequence). CDR3 in DNA: TGTGCCAGTAGTATCCCGTCGGGATACGAAAAACTGTTTTTT. It translates to CASSIPSGYEKLFF.

CDR3 region: CASSIGPDRERISGNTIYF. The CDR3 DNA sequence: TGTGCCAGTAGTATAGGGCCTGACAGGGAACGGATTTCTGGAAACACCATATATTTT. V is TRBV19 and J is TRBJ1-3, with 7 bases lining up with TRBD1. The germline CDR1 and CDR2 sequences are LNHDA and SQIVND (reference sequence). This CDR3 has 19 residues. Trimming took 1 base from V and 1 from J; bases not matched to a gene: 13.

J is TRBJ2-5 and V is TRBV11-2; TRBD1 is a possible D gene (6 bases). The CDR3 is made up of 15 amino acids. The germline gives CDR1 SGHAT, CDR2 FQNNGV. V was shortened by 5 bases and J by 3 bases, with 16 bases between the two germline ends. This chain's CDR3 is CASSNNLYREETQYF. DNA of the CDR3: TGTGCCAGCAGCAATAACTTGTACAGGGAAGAGACCCAGTACTTC.

This chain uses TRBV7-3 with TRBJ2-1; D might be TRBD2 (6 bases). CDR3 length: 15 residues. Trimming removed 2 bases from V and 5 bases from J, with 13 bases in between. From germline, CDR1 is SGHTA and CDR2 FQGTGA. The CDR3, as DNA: TGTGCCAGCAGCTTACTTGGCGGAGGGCACAATGAGCAGTTCTTC. It codes for CASSLLGGGHNEQFF.

This rearrangement joins TRBV11-3 to TRBJ2-2; no definite D call. The germline V and J ends were trimmed by 8 bases and 3 bases, with 22 bases remaining between them. Looked up from germline, CDR1 is SGHNT and CDR2 is YENEEA. This CDR3 is built from 17 residues. The CDR3 sequence is CASRPGSYFWDTGELFF. CDR3 nucleotides: TGTGCCAGCCGACCCGGGTCCTATTTCTGGGACACCGGGGAGCTGTTTTTT.

This chain's CDR3 is CASSLRQGLKSYEQYF. CDR3 in DNA: TGTGCCAGTAGTCTGAGACAGGGGCTTAAATCCTACGAGCAGTACTTC. The rearrangement links TRBV19 to TRBJ2-7; 8 bases map to TRBD1. After removal of 5 bases from V and 1 base from J, the junction contained 10 bases not matched to a gene. Per the germline V gene, CDR1 is LNHDA and CDR2 is SQIVND (reference sequence). The CDR3 runs to 16 residues.

The chain carries TRBV5-1 and TRBJ2-5, with TRBD1 identical over 7 bases. V was clipped by 6 bases and J by 5 bases; unmatched bases: 13. CDR1 and CDR2 from the germline V gene are SGHRS and YFSETQ. CDR3 length: 15 residues. The CDR3 DNA reads as TGCGCCAGCACCCTGGAAGGGGGCCTGTGGGAGACCCAGTACTTC. This sequence encodes CASTLEGGLWETQYF.

The CDR3 DNA reads TGTGCGCAAGCAAGACAGGGACGGGTCGAAAAACTGTTTTTT. This codes for CAQARQGRVEKLFF. This rearrangement joins TRBV30 to TRBJ1-4, with 7 bases identical to TRBD1. Germline V gene data show CDR1 as GTSNPN and CDR2 as SVGIG (reference sequence). The CDR3 runs to 14 residues.

This sequence joins TRBV5-1 and TRBJ2-3, with D possibly being TRBD1 (6 bases). The CDR3 runs to 16 residues. CDR1 SGHRS and CDR2 YFSETQ come from the germline V gene. The V and J ends lost 5 bases and 2 bases respectively, with 18 bases between them. Here the CDR3 reads CASRHDTGTLTDTQYF. In DNA form, the CDR3 reads TGCGCCAGCAGACACGACACAGGGACCCTCACAGATACGCAGTATTTT.

This chain links TRBV18 with TRBJ1-1, with 8 bases identical to TRBD1. Germline V gives CDR1 KGHSH, CDR2 LQKENI. The ends lost 3 bases at V and 3 bases at J; junction bases unmatched: 6. CDR3 size: 15 residues. The CDR3 loop reads CASSPLQGGDTEAFF. DNA for the CDR3: TGTGCCAGCTCACCCCTACAGGGGGGGGACACTGAAGCTTTCTTT.

The chain carries TRBV7-3 and TRBJ1-1; 9 bases agree with TRBD1. With 1 base clipped from V and 4 bases from J, the junction kept 4 bases outside the gene matches. The length of the CDR3 is 15 residues. Germline V lookup: CDR1 SGHTA, CDR2 FQGTGA. As DNA, the CDR3 is TGTGCCAGCAGCTTAATGGGACAGGGTGTCACTGAAGCTTTCTTT. It translates to CASSLMGQGVTEAFF. Full variable domain (rest looked up from reference TRBV7-3 and TRBJ1-1): GAGVSQTPSNKVTEKGKYVELRCDPISGHTALYWYRQSLGQGPEFLIYFQGTGAADDSGLPNDRFFAVRPEGSVSTLKIQRTERGDSAVYLCASSLMGQGVTEAFFGQGTRLTVV.

The chain employs TRBV2 and TRBJ2-1; D uncertain. V lost 7 bases to trimming and J lost 8 bases, with 12 bases between them. Germline V gene sequence: CDR1 SNHLY, CDR2 FYNNEI. The CDR3 sequence is 12 residues long. CDR3 amino acids: CASKGRSHEQFF. CDR3 sequence (DNA): TGTGCCAGCAAAGGCAGGTCCCATGAGCAGTTCTTC.

The chain employs TRBV6-5 and TRBJ2-7; a possible D gene is TRBD1 (5 bases). Germline CDR1 and CDR2: MNHEY and SVGAGI. V lost 2 bases, J lost 7 bases, and 15 bases lay in between. The CDR3 has 14 residues. CDR3 residues: CASSYARQGREQYF. In nucleotides, the CDR3 is TGTGCCAGCAGTTACGCTAGGCAGGGTCGGGAGCAGTACTTC.